This T cell receptor (beta chain) was recorded in a study of T cell repertoires in aging, cancer and after chemotherapy. Whole-study context: Six age groups, ranging from 30 or younger to 70 or older, included the donors. Pre- and post-chemotherapy samples were paired from glioblastoma patients treated with temozolomide-based therapy. Approximately 9.6 million TCR reads were in the whole dataset.

Turning to this clonotype: As yet, its antigen is unknown.

Rearranged V-D-J TRB sequences were amplified with a mixed TRB-A/B primer pool. TCRdb reprocessed the multiplex PCR reads with MiXCR, giving one entry per CDR3 protein. The top ten clones hold approximately 4.3% of a sample with thousands of distinct CDR3 sequences, under 55% of them seen once. Overall study findings and caveats: In healthy donors, age-related TCR diversity loss mainly reflected lost richness.

Amplification of TCR beta used genomic DNA extracted from peripheral blood. This sequence was found in a human donor with a solid tumor. Sequencing input: blood.

The DNA for the CDR3 is TGTGCCAGCAGTTATGGGGGATACTCCTACGAGCAGTACTTC. This translates into CASSYGGYSYEQYF. The chain combines TRBV6-6 with TRBJ2-7; tentatively, D is TRBD1 or TRBD2 (5 bases each). CDR1 and CDR2 from the germline V gene are MNHNY and SVGAGI (reference sequence). V was trimmed by 3 bases and J by 0 bases, leaving 9 bases between them. The CDR3 consists of 14 residues.